A selection of T cell receptor beta chains follows, all from one sample in a study of regulatory T cells in long-lasting Graves disease. MiXCR, run by TCRdb on the multiplex PCR reads, gives a single entry per CDR3 protein. The repertoire consists of fewer than 400,000 distinct CDR3 sequences, with more than 20% occurring once and the leading ten covering about a fifth. Material: peripheral blood mononuclear cells (PBMCs), obtained when the disease was refractory, from a patient treated with antithyroid drugs. These receptors were obtained from a female donor with Graves disease. CDR3s include the opening cysteine and the closing phenylalanine or tryptophan. D genes are given only for firm matches. Rows may omit the clone size; those that give it use once, few, many or a size class.

clone size,V gene,D gene,J gene,CDR3 DNA,CDR3 protein
few,TRBV4-3,-,TRBJ1-1,TGCGCCAGCAGCCAAGGGGGGCTGCACACTGAAGCTTTCTTT,CASSQGGLHTEAFF
once,TRBV20-1,-,TRBJ2-7,TGCAGTGCTAGTGAACGTATTACCGGCGAGCAGTACTTC,CSASERITGEQYF
many,TRBV6-1,TRBD1,TRBJ1-2,TGTGCCAGCACCCGAGGGGCAGGGGGCAAAGCTAACTATGGCTACACCTTC,CASTRGAGGKANYGYTF
many,TRBV11-2,TRBD1,TRBJ2-2,TGTGCCAGCAGCTCCGGGACAGGGGCGGCCGGGGAGCTGTTTTTT,CASSSGTGAAGELFF
-,TRBV19,TRBD2,TRBJ2-1,TGTGCCAGTAGTAAATGGGGAGCGGGAGAGCCCTACAATGAGCAGTTCTTC,CASSKWGAGEPYNEQFF
-,TRBV6-2/TRBV6-3,-,TRBJ1-5,TGTGCCAGCCTTGGGGCAGAGAGCAATCAGCCCCAGCATTTT,CASLGAESNQPQHF
-,TRBV29-1,-,TRBJ1-2,TGCAGCGTTGAGGAGCAGGGAGTGGAGGGCTACACCTTC,CSVEEQGVEGYTF
many,TRBV2,-,TRBJ1-5,TGTGCCAGCAGTGCCAGCCACAATCAGCCCCAGCATTTT,CASSASHNQPQHF
many,TRBV20-1,-,TRBJ1-4,TGCAGTGCTAGAGACCCTCGGAAGGCCGCCAAGAGTGAAAAACTGTTTTTT,CSARDPRKAAKSEKLFF
many,TRBV27,-,TRBJ1-5,TGTGCCAGCAGTCCTATGCTAGCGACCACCTCGAATCAGCCCCAGCATTTT,CASSPMLATTSNQPQHF
many,TRBV20-1,TRBD1,TRBJ1-1,TGCAGTGCTAGCGACAGGGGGAACACTGAAGCTTTCTTT,CSASDRGNTEAFF